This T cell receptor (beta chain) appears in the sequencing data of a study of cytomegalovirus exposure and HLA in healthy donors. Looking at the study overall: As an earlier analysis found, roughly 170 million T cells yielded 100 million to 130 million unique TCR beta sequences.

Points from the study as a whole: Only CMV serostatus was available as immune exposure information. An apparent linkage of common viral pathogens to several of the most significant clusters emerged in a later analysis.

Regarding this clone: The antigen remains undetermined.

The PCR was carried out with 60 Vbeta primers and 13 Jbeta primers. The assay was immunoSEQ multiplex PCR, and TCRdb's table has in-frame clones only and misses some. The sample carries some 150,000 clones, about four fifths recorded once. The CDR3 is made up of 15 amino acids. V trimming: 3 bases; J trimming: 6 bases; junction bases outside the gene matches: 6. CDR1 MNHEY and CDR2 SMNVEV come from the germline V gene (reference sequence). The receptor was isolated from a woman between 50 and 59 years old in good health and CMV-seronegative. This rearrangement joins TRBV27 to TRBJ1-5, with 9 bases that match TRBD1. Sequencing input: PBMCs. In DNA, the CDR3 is TGTGCCAGCAGTTTTGGAACAGGGGGCGGTCAGCCCCAGCATTTT. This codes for CASSFGTGGGQPQHF.